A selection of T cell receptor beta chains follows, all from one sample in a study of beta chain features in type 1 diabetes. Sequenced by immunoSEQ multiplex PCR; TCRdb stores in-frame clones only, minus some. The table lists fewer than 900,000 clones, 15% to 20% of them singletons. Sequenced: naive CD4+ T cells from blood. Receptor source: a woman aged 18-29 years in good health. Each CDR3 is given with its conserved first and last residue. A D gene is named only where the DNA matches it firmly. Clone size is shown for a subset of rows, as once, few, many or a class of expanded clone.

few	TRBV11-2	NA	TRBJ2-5	TGTGCCAGCAGCTTTGGGTCTCGGGAGACCCAGTACTTC	CASSFGSRETQYF
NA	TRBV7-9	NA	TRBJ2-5	TGTGCCAGCAGCCCTCGCCCCACGGGAGAGACCCAGTACTTC	CASSPRPTGETQYF
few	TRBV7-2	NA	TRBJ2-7	TGTGCCAGCAGCTTAGGCCCTCCGGCCGGGACCATAACCTACGAGCAGTACTTC	CASSLGPPAGTITYEQYF
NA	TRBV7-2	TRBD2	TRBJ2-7	TGTGCCAGCAGCATAGGGACTAGCGGAGGGAACGAGCAGTACTTC	CASSIGTSGGNEQYF
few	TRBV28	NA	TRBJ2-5	TGTGCCAGCAGTTTGGCGGGCAGGCACGACTTC	CASSLAGRHDF
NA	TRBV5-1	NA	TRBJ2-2	TGCGCCAGCAGTTTAGCCCCTGTGGACACCGGGGAGCTGTTTTTT	CASSLAPVDTGELFF
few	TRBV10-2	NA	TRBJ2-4	TGCGCCAGCAGTGAGTCCAGACTAGCCAAAAACATTCAGTACTTC	CASSESRLAKNIQYF
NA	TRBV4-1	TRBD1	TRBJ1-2	TGCGCCAGCAGCCAAGACGGGACAGGGAGCTACACCTTC	CASSQDGTGSYTF
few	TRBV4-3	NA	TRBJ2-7	TGCGCCAGCAGCCAAGATTATTCCGCACGCTACGAGCAGTACTTC	CASSQDYSARYEQYF
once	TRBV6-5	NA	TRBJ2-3	TGTGCCAGCCGCGCCCCTAGCACAGATACGCAGTATTTT	CASRAPSTDTQYF
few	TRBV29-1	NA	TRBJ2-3	TGCAGCACTCAGACAGCGTTCACAGATACGCAGTATTTT	CSTQTAFTDTQYF
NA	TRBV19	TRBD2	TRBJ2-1	TGTGCCAGTAGTATCCGCCTTCTAGCGGGAGGAGGGAATGAGCAGTTCTTC	CASSIRLLAGGGNEQFF
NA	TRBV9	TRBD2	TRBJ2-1	TGTGCCAGCTCTCTAGCGGGAGTTCGCGGGTCCTACAATGAGCAGTTCTTC	CASSLAGVRGSYNEQFF
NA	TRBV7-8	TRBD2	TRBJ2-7	TGTGCCAGCAGCCTAACCCCAACTAGCGGGAGACCCTACGAGCAGTACTTC	CASSLTPTSGRPYEQYF
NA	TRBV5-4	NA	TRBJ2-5	TGTGCCAGCAGCCCGAAGGAGCAGGCCGAGACCCAGTACTTC	CASSPKEQAETQYF
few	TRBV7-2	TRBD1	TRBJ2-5	TGTGCCAGCAGCCCGACAGGGATCCAAGAGACCCAGTACTTC	CASSPTGIQETQYF
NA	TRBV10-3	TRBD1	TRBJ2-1	TGTGCCATCAGTCTGGGACAGGGAAACAATGAGCAGTTCTTC	CAISLGQGNNEQFF
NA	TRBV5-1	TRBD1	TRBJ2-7	TGCGCCAGCAGCTCAGGGACAGGCAACTACGAGCAGTACTTC	CASSSGTGNYEQYF
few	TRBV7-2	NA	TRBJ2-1	TGTGCCAGCAGCTTAGAGTGGCCAAGCTCCTACAATGAGCAGTTCTTC	CASSLEWPSSYNEQFF
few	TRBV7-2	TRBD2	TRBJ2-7	TGTGCCAGCAGCTTAGCGGCTAGCGGGAGCCCTTACGAGCAGTACTTC	CASSLAASGSPYEQYF